The clone carrying this TCR beta chain was observed a few times. The antigen remains unidentified. Each CDR3 protein gets one entry after TCRdb re-called the reads with MiXCR. The sample includes over 90,000 distinct CDR3 sequences, 16% of them seen just once. The data were obtained in a study of T cell repertoires in cytomegalovirus infection. Study background: Matching HLA type, along with CMV infection, was indicated by public TCR beta signatures. Regarding the study as a whole: Dominating the ex vivo response were HLA-C-restricted CMV-specific TCR beta clonotypes. Adding up the frequency of public TCR beta families identified people who carried CMV plus the relevant HLA.

This TCR was sampled from a human donor in good health (CMV status not recorded). Some clones in this sample may be carry-over from other donors' samples. Sequencing was performed on PBMCs.

Here the CDR3 reads CASSLNHQETQYF. The CDR3 nucleotides are TGTGCCAGCAGCTTAAACCATCAAGAGACCCAGTACTTC. The chain joins TRBV7-8 to TRBJ2-5; D uncertain. V lost 2 bases to trimming and J lost 2 bases, with 6 bases between them. The CDR3 consists of 13 residues. The germline gives CDR1 SGHVS, CDR2 FQNEAQ.